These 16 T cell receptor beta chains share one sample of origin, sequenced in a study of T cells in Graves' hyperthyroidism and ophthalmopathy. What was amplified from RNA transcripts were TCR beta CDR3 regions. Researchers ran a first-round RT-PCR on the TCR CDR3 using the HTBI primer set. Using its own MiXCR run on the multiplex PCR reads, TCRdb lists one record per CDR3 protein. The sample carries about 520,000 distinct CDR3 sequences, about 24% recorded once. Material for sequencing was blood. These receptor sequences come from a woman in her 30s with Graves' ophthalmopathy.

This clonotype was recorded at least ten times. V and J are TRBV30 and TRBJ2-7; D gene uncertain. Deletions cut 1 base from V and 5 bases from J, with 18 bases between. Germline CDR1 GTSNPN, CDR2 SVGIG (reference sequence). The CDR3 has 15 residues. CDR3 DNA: TGTGCCTGGAGTGACCTGACCCTTGGACGGGACGAGCAGTACTTC. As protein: CAWSDLTLGRDEQYF.

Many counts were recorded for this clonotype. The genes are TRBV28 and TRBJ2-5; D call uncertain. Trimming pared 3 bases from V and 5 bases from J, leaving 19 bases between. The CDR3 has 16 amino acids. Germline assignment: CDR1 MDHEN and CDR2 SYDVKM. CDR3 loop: CASSFRLKHRPETQYF. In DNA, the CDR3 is TGTGCCAGCAGTTTCAGACTCAAGCACCGACCGGAGACCCAGTACTTC. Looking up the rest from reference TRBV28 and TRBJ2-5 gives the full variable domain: DVKVTQSSRYLVKRTGEKVFLECVQDMDHENMFWYRQDPGLGLRLIYFSYDVKMKEKGDIPEGYSVSREKKERFSLILESASTNQTSMYLCASSFRLKHRPETQYFGPGTRLLVL.

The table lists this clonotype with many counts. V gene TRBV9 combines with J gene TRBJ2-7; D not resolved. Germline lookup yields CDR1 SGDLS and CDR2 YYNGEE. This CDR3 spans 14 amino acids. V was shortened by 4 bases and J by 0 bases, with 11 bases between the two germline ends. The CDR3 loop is CASSPTMSSYEQYF. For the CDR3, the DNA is TGTGCCAGCAGCCCAACTATGAGCTCCTACGAGCAGTACTTC.

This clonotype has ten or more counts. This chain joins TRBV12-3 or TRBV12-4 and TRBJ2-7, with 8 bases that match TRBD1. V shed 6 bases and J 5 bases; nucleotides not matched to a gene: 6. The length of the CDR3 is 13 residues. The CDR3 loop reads CASSWDRTNEQYF. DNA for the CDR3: TGTGCCAGCAGCTGGGACAGGACCAACGAGCAGTACTTC.

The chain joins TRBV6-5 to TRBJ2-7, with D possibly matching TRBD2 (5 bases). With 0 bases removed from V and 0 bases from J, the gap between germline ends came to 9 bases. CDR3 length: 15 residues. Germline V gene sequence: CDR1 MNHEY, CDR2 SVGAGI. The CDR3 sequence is CASSYSGGPSYEQYF. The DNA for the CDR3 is TGTGCCAGCAGTTACTCTGGCGGGCCCTCCTACGAGCAGTACTTC.

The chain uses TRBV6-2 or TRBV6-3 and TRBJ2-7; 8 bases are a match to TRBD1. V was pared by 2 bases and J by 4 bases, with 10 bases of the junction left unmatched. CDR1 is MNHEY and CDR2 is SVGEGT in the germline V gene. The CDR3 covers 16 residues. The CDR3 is CASSYLLTGTGYEQYF. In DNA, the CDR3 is TGTGCCAGCAGTTACCTTTTAACCGGGACAGGTTACGAGCAGTACTTC.

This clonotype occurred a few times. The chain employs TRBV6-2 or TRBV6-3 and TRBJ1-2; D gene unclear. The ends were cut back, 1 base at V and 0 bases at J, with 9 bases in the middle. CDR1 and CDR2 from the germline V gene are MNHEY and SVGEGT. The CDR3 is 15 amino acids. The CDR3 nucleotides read TGTGCCAGCAGTTACTGGCGTCAATCTAACTATGGCTACACCTTC. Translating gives CASSYWRQSNYGYTF.

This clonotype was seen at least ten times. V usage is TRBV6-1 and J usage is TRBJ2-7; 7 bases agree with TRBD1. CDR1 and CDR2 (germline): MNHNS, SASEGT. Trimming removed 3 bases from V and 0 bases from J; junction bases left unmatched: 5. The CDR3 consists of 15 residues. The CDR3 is CASSDRYRGSYEQYF. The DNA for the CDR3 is TGTGCCAGCAGTGATCGCTACAGGGGCTCCTACGAGCAGTACTTC.

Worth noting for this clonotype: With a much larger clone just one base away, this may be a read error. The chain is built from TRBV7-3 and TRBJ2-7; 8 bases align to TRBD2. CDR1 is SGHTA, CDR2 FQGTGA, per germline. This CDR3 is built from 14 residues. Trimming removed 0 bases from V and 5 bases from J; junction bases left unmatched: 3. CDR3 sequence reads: CASSLTGLANEQYF. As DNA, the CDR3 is TGTGCCAGCAGCTTAACCGGACTAGCCAACGAGCAGTACTTC.

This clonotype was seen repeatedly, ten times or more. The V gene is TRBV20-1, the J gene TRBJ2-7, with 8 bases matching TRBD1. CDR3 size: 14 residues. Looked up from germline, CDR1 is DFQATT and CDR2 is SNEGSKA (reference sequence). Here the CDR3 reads CTVPVPGGSYEQYF. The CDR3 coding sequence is TGCACCGTTCCCGTCCCAGGGGGCAGCTACGAGCAGTACTTC.

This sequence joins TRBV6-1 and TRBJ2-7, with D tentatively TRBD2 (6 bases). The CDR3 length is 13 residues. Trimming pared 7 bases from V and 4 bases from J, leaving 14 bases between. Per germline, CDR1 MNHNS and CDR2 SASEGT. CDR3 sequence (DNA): TGTGCCAGCACCTCCGAGGAGGGTTACGAGCAGTACTTC. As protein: CASTSEEGYEQYF.

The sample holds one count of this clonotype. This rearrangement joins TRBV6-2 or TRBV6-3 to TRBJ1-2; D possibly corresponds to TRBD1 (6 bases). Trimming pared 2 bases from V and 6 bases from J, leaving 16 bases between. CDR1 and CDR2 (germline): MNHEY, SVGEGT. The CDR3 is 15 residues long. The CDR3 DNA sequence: TGTGCCAGCAGTTACGGGACACTTCGAGGGGATGGCTACACCTTC. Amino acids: CASSYGTLRGDGYTF.

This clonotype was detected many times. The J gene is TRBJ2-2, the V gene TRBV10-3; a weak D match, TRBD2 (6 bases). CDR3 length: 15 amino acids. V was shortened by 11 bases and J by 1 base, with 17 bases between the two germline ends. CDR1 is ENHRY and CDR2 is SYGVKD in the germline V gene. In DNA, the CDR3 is TGTGCCTCCACCGGGGGAACGGGGAACACCGGGGAGCTGTTTTTT. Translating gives CASTGGTGNTGELFF.

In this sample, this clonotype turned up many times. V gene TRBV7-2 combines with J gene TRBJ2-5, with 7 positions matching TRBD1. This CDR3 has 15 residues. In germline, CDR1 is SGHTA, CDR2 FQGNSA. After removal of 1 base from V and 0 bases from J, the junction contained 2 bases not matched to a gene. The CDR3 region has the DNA TGTGCCAGCAGCTTAGGGACAGGCTACCAAGAGACCCAGTACTTC. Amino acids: CASSLGTGYQETQYF.

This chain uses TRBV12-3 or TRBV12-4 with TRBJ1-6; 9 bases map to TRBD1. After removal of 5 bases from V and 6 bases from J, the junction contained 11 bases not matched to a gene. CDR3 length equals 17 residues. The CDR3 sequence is CASSLQGGDRVNSPLHF. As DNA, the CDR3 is TGTGCCAGCAGTCTACAAGGGGGGGACAGGGTTAATTCACCCCTCCACTTT.

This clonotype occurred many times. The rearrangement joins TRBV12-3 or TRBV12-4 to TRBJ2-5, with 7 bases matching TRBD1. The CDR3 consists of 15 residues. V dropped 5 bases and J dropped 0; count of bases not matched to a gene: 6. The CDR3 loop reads CASSTDRDHQETQYF. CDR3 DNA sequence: TGTGCCAGCAGTACCGACAGGGACCACCAAGAGACCCAGTACTTC.